This TCR beta chain appears in the sequencing data of a study of identical twins. Trimming removed 10 bases from V and 0 bases from J, with 19 bases in between. The CDR3 is 17 amino acids. TCRdb used MiXCR to reprocess the 5' RACE reads, holding one entry per CDR3 protein. The data show hundreds of thousands of distinct CDR3 sequences, about 8.1% seen once. About this clonotype itself: A read error is possible here, since a much larger clone lies one base away.

These same data were also listed under a study on yellow fever vaccine responses in identical twins.

V usage is TRBV12-3 or TRBV12-4 and J usage is TRBJ2-6; D ambiguous. Source material: memory (CD45RO+) T cells sorted from blood. This receptor was identified in a young woman in good health. CDR3 nucleotide sequence: TGTGCCATCAGCCCAAAGGCGGCCAACTCTGGGGCCAACGTCCTGACTTTC. Its translation is CAISPKAANSGANVLTF.